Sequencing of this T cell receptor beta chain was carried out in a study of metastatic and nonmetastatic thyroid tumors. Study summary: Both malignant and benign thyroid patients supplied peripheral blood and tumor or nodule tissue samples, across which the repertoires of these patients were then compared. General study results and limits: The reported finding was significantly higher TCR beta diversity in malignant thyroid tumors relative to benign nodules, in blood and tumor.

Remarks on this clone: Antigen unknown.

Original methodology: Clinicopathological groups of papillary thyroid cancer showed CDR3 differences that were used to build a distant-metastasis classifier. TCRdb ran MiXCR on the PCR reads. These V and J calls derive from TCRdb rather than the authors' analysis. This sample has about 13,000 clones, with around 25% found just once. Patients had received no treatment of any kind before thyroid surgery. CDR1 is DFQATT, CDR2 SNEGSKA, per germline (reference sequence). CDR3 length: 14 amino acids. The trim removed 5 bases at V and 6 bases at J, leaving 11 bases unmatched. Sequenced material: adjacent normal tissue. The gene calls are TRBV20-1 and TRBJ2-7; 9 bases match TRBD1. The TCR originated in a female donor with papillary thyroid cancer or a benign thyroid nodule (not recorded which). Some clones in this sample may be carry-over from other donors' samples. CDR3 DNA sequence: TGCAGTGCTCGGCGACAGGGGGGGTCCGGCGAGCAGTACTTC. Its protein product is CSARRQGGSGEQYF.